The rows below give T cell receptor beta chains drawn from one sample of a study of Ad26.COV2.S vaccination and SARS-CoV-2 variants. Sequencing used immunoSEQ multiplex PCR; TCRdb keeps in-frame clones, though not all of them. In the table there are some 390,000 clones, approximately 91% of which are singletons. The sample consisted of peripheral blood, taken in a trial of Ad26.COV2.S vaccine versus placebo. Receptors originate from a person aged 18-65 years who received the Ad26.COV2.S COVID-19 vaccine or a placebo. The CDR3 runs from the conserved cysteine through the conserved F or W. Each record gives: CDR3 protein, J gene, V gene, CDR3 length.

cdr3_aa: CASSLGDRGQETQYF
j_call: TRBJ2-5
v_call: TRBV5-1
cdr3_length: 15

cdr3_aa: CASSLIRSLAYEQYF
j_call: TRBJ2-7
v_call: TRBV7-2
cdr3_length: 15

cdr3_aa: CASSYAAEAFF
j_call: TRBJ1-1
v_call: TRBV6-5
cdr3_length: 11

cdr3_aa: CASSQEFGQDYEQYF
j_call: TRBJ2-7
v_call: TRBV4-3
cdr3_length: 15

cdr3_aa: CASSFSGGAGETQYF
j_call: TRBJ2-5
v_call: TRBV5-1
cdr3_length: 15

cdr3_aa: CAISERTSSYNEQFF
j_call: TRBJ2-1
v_call: TRBV10-3
cdr3_length: 15

cdr3_aa: CASSWAGGTGNTIYF
j_call: TRBJ1-3
v_call: TRBV6-2/TRBV6-3
cdr3_length: 15

cdr3_aa: CASSLLQGDTGELFF
j_call: TRBJ2-2
v_call: TRBV11-2
cdr3_length: 15

cdr3_aa: CASSLGQGGVTEAFF
j_call: TRBJ1-1
v_call: TRBV5-1
cdr3_length: 15

cdr3_aa: CASSASTGALGQLRPQHF
j_call: TRBJ1-5
v_call: TRBV6-1
cdr3_length: 18

cdr3_aa: CAISVRGGDQETQYF
j_call: TRBJ2-5
v_call: TRBV10-3
cdr3_length: 15

cdr3_aa: CATSDRQFYEQYF
j_call: TRBJ2-7
v_call: TRBV15
cdr3_length: 13

cdr3_aa: CASSLGTSGFYEQYF
j_call: TRBJ2-7
v_call: TRBV27
cdr3_length: 15

cdr3_aa: CASSQDWAGAMETQYF
j_call: TRBJ2-5
v_call: TRBV3-1/TRBV3-2
cdr3_length: 16

cdr3_aa: CASSGQMGRPYEQYF
j_call: TRBJ2-7
v_call: TRBV13
cdr3_length: 15

cdr3_aa: CASMTPGSHTEAFF
j_call: TRBJ1-1
v_call: TRBV6-5
cdr3_length: 14

cdr3_aa: CASSQGGIEAFF
j_call: TRBJ1-1
v_call: TRBV3-1/TRBV3-2
cdr3_length: 12

cdr3_aa: CASRGTSGGADQETQYF
j_call: TRBJ2-5
v_call: TRBV23-1
cdr3_length: 17

cdr3_aa: CASKLGPDTQYF
j_call: TRBJ2-3
v_call: TRBV6-5
cdr3_length: 12

cdr3_aa: CATSSGGGGTGELFF
j_call: TRBJ2-2
v_call: TRBV15
cdr3_length: 15

cdr3_aa: CASSSPGQGREKLFF
j_call: TRBJ1-4
v_call: TRBV5-6
cdr3_length: 15

cdr3_aa: CASSVEGYEQYF
j_call: TRBJ2-7
v_call: TRBV2
cdr3_length: 12

cdr3_aa: CASSQEGAHEQYF
j_call: TRBJ2-7
v_call: TRBV3-1/TRBV3-2
cdr3_length: 13

cdr3_aa: CASSLEENTEAFF
j_call: TRBJ1-1
v_call: TRBV11-1
cdr3_length: 13

cdr3_aa: CASSLGDSSGNTIYF
j_call: TRBJ1-3
v_call: TRBV5-1
cdr3_length: 15

cdr3_aa: CAGSRGSLEFF
j_call: TRBJ2-1
v_call: TRBV5-4
cdr3_length: 11

cdr3_aa: CASSIRGDGYTF
j_call: TRBJ1-2
v_call: TRBV28
cdr3_length: 12

cdr3_aa: CASSLWDSYNSPLHF
j_call: TRBJ1-6
v_call: TRBV11-2
cdr3_length: 15

cdr3_aa: CASSLETTQIYGYTF
j_call: TRBJ1-2
v_call: TRBV5-1
cdr3_length: 15

cdr3_aa: CASSDLGHYEQYF
j_call: TRBJ2-7
v_call: TRBV2
cdr3_length: 13

cdr3_aa: CAWSTPGGSFSNQPQHF
j_call: TRBJ1-5
v_call: TRBV30
cdr3_length: 17

cdr3_aa: CASSQGLAGEETQYF
j_call: TRBJ2-5
v_call: TRBV3-1/TRBV3-2
cdr3_length: 15

cdr3_aa: CASSLFRYNEQFF
j_call: TRBJ2-1
v_call: TRBV7-2
cdr3_length: 13

cdr3_aa: CASSLGTNNEQFF
j_call: TRBJ2-1
v_call: TRBV27
cdr3_length: 13

cdr3_aa: CASSLDPEHSEAFF
j_call: TRBJ1-1
v_call: TRBV27
cdr3_length: 14

cdr3_aa: CASSFTQYNEQFF
j_call: TRBJ2-1
v_call: TRBV11-2
cdr3_length: 13

cdr3_aa: CSARQGETQYF
j_call: TRBJ2-5
v_call: TRBV20-1
cdr3_length: 11